Shown below are 3 T cell receptor beta chains from a single sample sequenced in a study of T-cell memory formation after mild COVID-19. TCRdb re-derived calls from the 5' RACE reads in MiXCR, one entry per CDR3 protein. This sample has a few hundred thousand distinct CDR3 sequences, with 15% to 20% found just once. The source material was PBMCs or a T cell subset sorted from them (not recorded which). These receptor sequences come from a man aged 18 to 35 who had mild COVID-19 (a few samples of this study predate the infection). Cell type and time point are not known.

The rearrangement uses TRBV6-2 or TRBV6-3 and TRBJ2-5; D gene ambiguous. The CDR3 runs 14 residues. Trimming removed 2 bases at V and 1 base at J, with 8 bases between. Germline lookup yields CDR1 MNHEY and CDR2 SVGEGT. The CDR3 DNA is TGTGCCAGCAGTTACGCGGCGGCCCAAGAGACCCAGTACTTC. It encodes CASSYAAAQETQYF.

This clonotype was observed a few times. The chain couples TRBV20-1 to TRBJ2-7, with 8 bases lining up with TRBD1. Germline CDR1 is DFQATT and CDR2 is SNEGSKA (reference sequence). Trimming at V came to 4 bases and at J to 2 bases, leaving 7 bases not matched to a gene. CDR3 length: 14 residues. CDR3: CSATDRGQTYEQYF. Here the CDR3 DNA reads TGCAGTGCTACCGACAGGGGCCAAACCTACGAGCAGTACTTC.

This clonotype has just a few counts. This chain uses TRBV7-9 with TRBJ2-5; possible D gene TRBD1, 5 bases. V lost 6 bases to trimming and J lost 5 bases, with 13 bases between them. This CDR3 has 13 amino acids. Germline lookup yields CDR1 SEHNR and CDR2 FQNEAQ (reference sequence). CDR3 DNA sequence: TGTGCCAGCAGGGAACAGGCTACGGAGACCCAGTACTTC. This gives the protein CASREQATETQYF.